Below are 22 T cell receptor beta chains sequenced from a single sample in a study of cytomegalovirus exposure and HLA in healthy donors. Using immunoSEQ multiplex PCR, the repertoire was profiled, and TCRdb retains in-frame clones only, with some absent. The sample contains about 58,000 clones, about nine tenths of which appear only once. Sequencing input: PBMCs. The receptors stem from a man in his late teens or twenties in good health and CMV-seronegative.

The gene calls are TRBV28 and TRBJ2-7, with D tentatively TRBD1 (6 bases). The CDR3 loop spans 15 amino acids. Germline V lookup: CDR1 MDHEN, CDR2 SYDVKM. V was cut by 6 bases and J by 11 bases, with 26 bases left in between. The CDR3 loop is CASSQRTELLRAEYF. CDR3 sequence (DNA): TGTGCCAGCAGCCAAAGGACAGAGCTCCTACGAGCAGAGTACTTC.

V gene TRBV28 combines with J gene TRBJ2-2, with 9 nucleotides matching TRBD2. The CDR3 runs to 14 residues. V shed 7 bases, J shed 5 bases, and the junction held 5 bases outside the gene matches. Germline lookup yields CDR1 MDHEN and CDR2 SYDVKM. The CDR3 loop is CASKGGRATGELFF. As DNA, the CDR3 is TGTGCCAGCAAAGGCGGGAGGGCAACCGGGGAGCTGTTTTTT.

The V call is TRBV7-8, the J call TRBJ1-1; D unresolved. In germline, CDR1 is SGHVS, CDR2 FQNEAQ. The CDR3 has 15 amino acids. The V end was cut by 0 bases, the J end by 5 bases, with 13 bases between. CDR3 nucleotide sequence: TGTGCCAGCAGCTTAGCCCCCGGGGTAAGGACTGAAGCTTTCTTT. Translating gives CASSLAPGVRTEAFF.

The genes are TRBV2 and TRBJ2-7; D may be TRBD1 (6 bases). Germline V gene sequence: CDR1 SNHLY, CDR2 FYNNEI. CDR3 length equals 13 residues. With 8 bases removed from V and 4 bases from J, the gap between germline ends came to 15 bases. The CDR3 DNA follows: TGTGCCAGCGTGAGCCAGGGGTTATACGAGCAGTACTTC. This encodes CASVSQGLYEQYF.

In its sample, this clone was seen once. The CDR3 here is CASSLWLGGENYGYTF. The CDR3 DNA is TGTGCCAGCAGCTTATGGCTGGGGGGAGAGAACTATGGCTACACCTTC. The rearrangement joins TRBV7-9 to TRBJ1-2, with a weak D call TRBD1 (5 bases). V lost 2 bases and J lost 2, with 15 bases in between. CDR3 length: 16 amino acids. Germline CDR1 is SEHNR and CDR2 is FQNEAQ (reference sequence).

Here the CDR3 reads CASSVQTGDPTDTQYF. CDR3 nucleotide sequence: TGTGCCAGCAGTGTTCAGACAGGCGATCCTACAGATACGCAGTATTTT. The chain combines TRBV6-1 with TRBJ2-3, with D perhaps matching TRBD1 (6 bases). This CDR3 is 16 amino acids long. CDR1 and CDR2 from the germline V gene are MNHNS and SASEGT. Trimming pared 4 bases from V and 3 bases from J, leaving 17 bases between.

This chain connects TRBV28 to TRBJ2-1; D might be TRBD2 (6 bases). The CDR3 is made up of 16 amino acids. Trimming removed 1 base at V and 5 bases at J, with 15 bases between. Germline CDR1 is MDHEN and CDR2 is SYDVKM. Written as DNA, the CDR3 is TGTGCCAGCAGTTTATCGGGAGTCAAAGCCCACAATGAGCAGTTCTTC. The encoded protein is CASSLSGVKAHNEQFF.

This clone was observed a few times. The V and J genes are TRBV6-4 and TRBJ1-5; TRBD1 might be the D (5 bases). The V and J ends lost 0 bases and 0 bases respectively, with 9 bases between them. This CDR3 contains 16 residues. Germline V gene data show CDR1 as MRHNA and CDR2 as SNTAGT. The CDR3 loop reads CASSDSTEYSNQPQHF. The CDR3 region has the DNA TGTGCCAGCAGTGACTCGACAGAGTATAGCAATCAGCCCCAGCATTTT.

In this sample, this clone turned up a few times. The rearrangement links TRBV5-1 to TRBJ1-1; the D is unclear. The CDR3 has 14 residues. Germline V lookup: CDR1 SGHRS, CDR2 YFSETQ. Trimming removed 0 bases from V and 5 bases from J, with 11 bases in between. DNA for the CDR3: TGCGCCAGCAGCTTGGGCGGGAGGTGGACTGAAGCTTTCTTT. Translated, it gives CASSLGGRWTEAFF.

This rearrangement joins TRBV5-1 to TRBJ1-2; 10 nucleotides align to TRBD1. This CDR3 has 13 amino acids. The germline V gene encodes CDR1 SGHRS and CDR2 YFSETQ. V shed 3 bases and J 6 bases; nucleotides not matched to a gene: 2. Here the CDR3 DNA reads TGCGCCAGCAGCTCCGGGACAGGGGATGGCTACACCTTC. It encodes CASSSGTGDGYTF. The full variable domain, completed using reference TRBV5-1 and TRBJ1-2, is KAGVTQTPRYLIKTRGQQVTLSCSPISGHRSVSWYQQTPGQGLQFLFEYFSETQRNKGNFPGRFSGRQFSNSRSEMNVSTLELGDSALYLCASSSGTGDGYTFGSGTRLTVV.

The chain is built from TRBV30 and TRBJ1-2; no firm D call. The germline CDR1 and CDR2 sequences are GTSNPN and SVGIG (reference sequence). V was pared by 4 bases and J by 4 bases, with 10 bases between. The CDR3 has 12 amino acids. This CDR3 is CAWTGSGYGYTF. The CDR3 DNA is TGTGCCTGGACAGGATCTGGCTATGGCTACACCTTC.

This chain connects TRBV6-5 to TRBJ2-7; 7 nucleotides match TRBD2. In germline, CDR1 is MNHEY, CDR2 SVGAGI. The CDR3 contains 14 residues. With V trimmed by 4 bases and J by 12 bases, 15 bases remained unmatched. The DNA of the CDR3 is TGTGCCAGCAGTTCGTACCTCCCCAGCGGGATCTGGTACTTC. Protein product: CASSSYLPSGIWYF.

This sequence joins TRBV5-1 and TRBJ2-1; a possible D gene is TRBD2 (5 bases). Trimming pared 4 bases from V and 4 bases from J, leaving 12 bases between. In germline, CDR1 is SGHRS, CDR2 YFSETQ. CDR3 size: 14 residues. CDR3 sequence: CASSRERDYNEQFF. CDR3 in DNA: TGCGCCAGCAGCAGGGAGAGAGATTACAATGAGCAGTTCTTC.

V is TRBV5-1 and J is TRBJ1-2; TRBD1 is a possible D gene (5 bases). The germline CDR1 and CDR2 sequences are SGHRS and YFSETQ. The V end lost 0 bases, the J end lost 1 base, and 10 bases lay between the germline ends. The length of the CDR3 is 15 residues. CDR3 sequence (DNA): TGCGCCAGCAGCTTGGCGGGGGGAAATAACTATGGCTACACCTTC. Protein sequence: CASSLAGGNNYGYTF.

The chain recombines TRBV10-3 with TRBJ1-4, with D perhaps matching TRBD1 (6 bases). The CDR3 length is 14 residues. The germline V gene has CDR1 ENHRY and CDR2 SYGVKD. Trimming left V 2 bases short and J 11 bases short, with 15 bases between. In nucleotides, the CDR3 is TGTGCCATCAGTGAGAAGGGGGGGGCCGAGAAACTGTTTTTT. This translates into CAISEKGGAEKLFF.

CDR3 sequence: CASSFQVTSGSGDEQFF. Written as DNA, the CDR3 is TGTGCCAGCAGCTTCCAGGTGACTAGCGGGAGTGGGGATGAGCAGTTCTTC. The chain recombines TRBV5-8 with TRBJ2-1; 12 nucleotides align to TRBD2. Trimming cost V 2 bases and J 8 bases; bases outside gene matches: 11. CDR3 length equals 17 residues. CDR1 is SGHTS, CDR2 YDEGEE, per germline.

The chain employs TRBV10-2 and TRBJ2-5; 8 bases match TRBD1. The germline gives CDR1 WSHSY, CDR2 SAAADI. The V segment lost 5 bases and the J segment 5 bases; nucleotides outside the gene matches: 10. This CDR3 has 15 amino acids. DNA for the CDR3: TGCGCCAGCAGTAGGACAGGGAACAACAGGGAGACCCAGTACTTC. Residues: CASSRTGNNRETQYF.

This clone came up once. The CDR3 region is CASSEALEGVPVGPDTQYF. DNA for the CDR3: TGTGCCAGCAGTGAAGCGCTTGAGGGGGTGCCAGTGGGGCCAGATACGCAGTATTTT. The rearrangement uses TRBV6-1 and TRBJ2-3, with D perhaps matching TRBD1 (6 bases). The CDR3 has 19 amino acids. Trimming took 0 bases from V and 4 from J, leaving 23 bases between them. Germline loops: CDR1 MNHNS, CDR2 SASEGT.

The rearrangement links TRBV18 to TRBJ1-4; no firm D call. The CDR3 spans 16 residues. Germline assignment: CDR1 KGHSH and CDR2 LQKENI. With 2 bases removed from V and 4 bases from J, the gap between germline ends came to 14 bases. The CDR3 here is CASSPAGSGLNEKLFF. Here the CDR3 DNA reads TGTGCCAGCTCACCAGCCGGTTCAGGACTTAATGAAAAACTGTTTTTT.

V and J are TRBV28 and TRBJ2-5; D perhaps matches TRBD2 (5 bases). The V and J ends lost 6 bases and 4 bases respectively, with 15 bases between them. This CDR3 has 14 residues. The germline V gene encodes CDR1 MDHEN and CDR2 SYDVKM. The CDR3: CASSGILVTETQYF. The CDR3 nucleotides are TGTGCCAGCAGCGGTATACTAGTAACAGAGACCCAGTACTTC.

The rearrangement uses TRBV13 and TRBJ2-3; the D gene is possibly TRBD2 (7 bases). The CDR3 runs to 15 residues. Trimming removed 3 bases at V and 0 bases at J, with 10 bases between. Germline lookup yields CDR1 PRHDT and CDR2 FYEKMQ (reference sequence). CDR3 DNA sequence: TGTGCCAGCAGCTTTAGGGGGGGTAGCACAGATACGCAGTATTTT. This codes for CASSFRGGSTDTQYF.

This clone was counted once. V is TRBV5-4 and J is TRBJ1-4, with D unclear. The germline V gene has CDR1 SGHNT and CDR2 YYREEE (reference sequence). CDR3 length equals 13 residues. V dropped 1 base and J dropped 3 bases, with 4 bases sitting between them. CDR3 coding DNA: TGTGCCAGCAGCTTGCTCCCTAATGAAAAACTGTTTTTT. Translation gives CASSLLPNEKLFF.